This TCR beta chain was identified during a study of blood T cell repertoires in COVID-19. The data were produced by immunoSEQ multiplex PCR, yet TCRdb's version contains in-frame clones alone and is incomplete. The data hold more than 95,000 clones, with about 90% observed a single time. The CDR3 spans 15 residues. The germline V gene encodes CDR1 SGHTA and CDR2 FQGTGA. V shed 4 bases, J shed 2 bases, and the junction held 4 bases outside the gene matches. J is TRBJ1-1 and V is TRBV7-3; 10 bases line up with TRBD1. The receptor comes from a human donor in a cohort sampled during active COVID-19. Sequenced input: peripheral blood. The CDR3 protein is CASSSTGGANTEAFF. The CDR3 bases are TGTGCCAGCAGCTCGACAGGGGGCGCAAACACTGAAGCTTTCTTT. The full variable domain, in which reference TRBV7-3 and TRBJ1-1 provide the parts outside the CDR3, is GAGVSQTPSNKVTEKGKYVELRCDPISGHTALYWYRQSLGQGPEFLIYFQGTGAADDSGLPNDRFFAVRPEGSVSTLKIQRTERGDSAVYLCASSSTGGANTEAFFGQGTRLTVV.